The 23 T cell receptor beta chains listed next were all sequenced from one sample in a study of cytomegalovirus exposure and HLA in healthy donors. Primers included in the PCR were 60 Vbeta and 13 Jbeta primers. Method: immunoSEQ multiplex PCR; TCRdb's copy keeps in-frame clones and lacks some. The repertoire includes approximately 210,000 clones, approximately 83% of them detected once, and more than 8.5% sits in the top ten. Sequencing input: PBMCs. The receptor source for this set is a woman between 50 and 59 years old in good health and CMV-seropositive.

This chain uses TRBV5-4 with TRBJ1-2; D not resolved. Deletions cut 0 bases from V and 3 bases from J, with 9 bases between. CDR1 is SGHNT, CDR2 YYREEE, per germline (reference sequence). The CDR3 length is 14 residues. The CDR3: CASSLAGVDYGYTF. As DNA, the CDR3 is TGTGCCAGCAGCTTGGCCGGGGTGGACTATGGCTACACCTTC.

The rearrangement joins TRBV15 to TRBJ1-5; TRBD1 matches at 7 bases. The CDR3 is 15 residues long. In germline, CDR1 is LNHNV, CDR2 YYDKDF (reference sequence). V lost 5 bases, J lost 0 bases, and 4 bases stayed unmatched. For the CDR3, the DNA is TGTGCCACCAGCTCTGGACAGGATAGCAATCAGCCCCAGCATTTT. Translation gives CATSSGQDSNQPQHF.

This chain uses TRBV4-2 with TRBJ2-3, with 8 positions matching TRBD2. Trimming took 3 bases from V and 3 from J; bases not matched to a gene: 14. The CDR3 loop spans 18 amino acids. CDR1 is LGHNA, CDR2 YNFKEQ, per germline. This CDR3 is CASSHLSIAGTGTDTQYF. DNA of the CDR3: TGTGCCAGCAGCCACCTCAGCATAGCGGGAACAGGTACAGATACGCAGTATTTT.

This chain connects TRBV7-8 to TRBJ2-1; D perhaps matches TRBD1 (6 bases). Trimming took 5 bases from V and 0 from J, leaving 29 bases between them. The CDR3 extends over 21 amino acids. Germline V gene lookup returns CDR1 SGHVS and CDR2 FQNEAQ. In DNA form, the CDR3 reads TGTGCCAGCAGCGCTCGAAAACCACTTGGGTGGGGGCCTAGCTCCTACAATGAGCAGTTCTTC. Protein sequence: CASSARKPLGWGPSSYNEQFF.

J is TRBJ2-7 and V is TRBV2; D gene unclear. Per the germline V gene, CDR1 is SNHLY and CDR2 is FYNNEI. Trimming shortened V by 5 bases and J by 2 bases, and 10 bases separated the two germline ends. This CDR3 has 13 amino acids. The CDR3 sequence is CASSRQLAYEQYF. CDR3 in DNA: TGTGCCAGCAGTCGGCAGCTAGCCTACGAGCAGTACTTC.

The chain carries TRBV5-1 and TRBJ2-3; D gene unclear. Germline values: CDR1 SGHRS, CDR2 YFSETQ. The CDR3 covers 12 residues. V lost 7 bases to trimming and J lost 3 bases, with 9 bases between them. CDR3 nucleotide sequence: TGCGCCAGCCGGGTCGGTACAGATACGCAGTATTTT. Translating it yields CASRVGTDTQYF.

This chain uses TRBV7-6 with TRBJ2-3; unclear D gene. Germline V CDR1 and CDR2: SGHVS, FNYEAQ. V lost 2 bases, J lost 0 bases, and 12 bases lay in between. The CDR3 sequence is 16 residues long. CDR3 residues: CASSLYDPTSTDTQYF. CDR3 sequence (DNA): TGTGCCAGCAGCTTATACGATCCAACTAGCACAGATACGCAGTATTTT. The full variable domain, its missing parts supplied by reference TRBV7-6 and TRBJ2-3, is GAGVSQSPRYKVTKRGQDVALRCDPISGHVSLYWYRQALGQGPEFLTYFNYEAQQDKSGLPNDRFSAERPEGSISTLTIQRTEQRDSAMYRCASSLYDPTSTDTQYFGPGTRLTVL.

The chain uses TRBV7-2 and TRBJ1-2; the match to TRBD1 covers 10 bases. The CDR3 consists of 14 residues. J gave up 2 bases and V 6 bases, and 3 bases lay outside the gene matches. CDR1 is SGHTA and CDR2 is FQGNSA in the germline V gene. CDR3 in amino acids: CASRLDRGNYGYTF. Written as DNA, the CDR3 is TGTGCCAGCAGATTGGACAGGGGGAACTATGGCTACACCTTC.

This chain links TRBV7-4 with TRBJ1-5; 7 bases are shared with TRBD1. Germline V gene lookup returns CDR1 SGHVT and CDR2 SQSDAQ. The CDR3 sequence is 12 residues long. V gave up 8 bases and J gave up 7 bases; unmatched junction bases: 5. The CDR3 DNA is TGTGCCAGCGTCCAGGGGGACCAGCCCCAGCATTTT. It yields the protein CASVQGDQPQHF.

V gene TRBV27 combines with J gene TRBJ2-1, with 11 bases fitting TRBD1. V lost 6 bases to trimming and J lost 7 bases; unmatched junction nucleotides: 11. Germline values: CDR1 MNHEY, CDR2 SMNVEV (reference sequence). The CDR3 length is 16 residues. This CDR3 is CASREIPGQGENEQFF. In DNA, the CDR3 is TGTGCCAGCAGAGAAATCCCGGGACAGGGGGAGAATGAGCAGTTCTTC.

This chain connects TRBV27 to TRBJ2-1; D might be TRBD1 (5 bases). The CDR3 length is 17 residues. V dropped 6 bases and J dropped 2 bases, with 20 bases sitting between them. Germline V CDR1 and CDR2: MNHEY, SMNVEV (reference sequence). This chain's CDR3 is CASSATRFGAPYNEQFF. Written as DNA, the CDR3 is TGTGCCAGCAGCGCTACAAGGTTTGGGGCCCCCTACAATGAGCAGTTCTTC.

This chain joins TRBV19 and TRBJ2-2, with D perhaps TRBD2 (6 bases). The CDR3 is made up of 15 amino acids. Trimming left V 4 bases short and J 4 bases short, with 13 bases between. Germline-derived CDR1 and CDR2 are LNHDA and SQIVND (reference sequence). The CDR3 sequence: CASSRGRRGTGELFF. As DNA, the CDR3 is TGTGCCAGTAGTAGGGGACGGCGGGGCACCGGGGAGCTGTTTTTT.

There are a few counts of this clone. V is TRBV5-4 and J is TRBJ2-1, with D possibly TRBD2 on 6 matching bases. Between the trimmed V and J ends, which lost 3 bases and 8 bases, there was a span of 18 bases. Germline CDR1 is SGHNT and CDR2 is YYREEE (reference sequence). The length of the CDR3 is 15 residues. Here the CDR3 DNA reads TGTGCCAGCAGCTCCCTGGGGGGTCGGACATATGAGCAGTTCTTC. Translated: CASSSLGGRTYEQFF.

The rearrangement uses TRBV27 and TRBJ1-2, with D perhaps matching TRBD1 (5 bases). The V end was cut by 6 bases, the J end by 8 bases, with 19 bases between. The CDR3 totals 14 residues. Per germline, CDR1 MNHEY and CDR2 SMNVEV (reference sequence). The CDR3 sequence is CASRGAGPVPGYTF. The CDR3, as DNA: TGTGCCAGCAGAGGGGCAGGCCCCGTCCCCGGCTACACCTTC.

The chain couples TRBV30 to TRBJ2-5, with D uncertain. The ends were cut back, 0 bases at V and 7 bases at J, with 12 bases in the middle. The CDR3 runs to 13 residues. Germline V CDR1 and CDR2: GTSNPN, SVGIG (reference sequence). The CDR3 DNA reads TGTGCCTGGAGTGTAGAACTGTCAGGGACCCAGTACTTC. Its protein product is CAWSVELSGTQYF.

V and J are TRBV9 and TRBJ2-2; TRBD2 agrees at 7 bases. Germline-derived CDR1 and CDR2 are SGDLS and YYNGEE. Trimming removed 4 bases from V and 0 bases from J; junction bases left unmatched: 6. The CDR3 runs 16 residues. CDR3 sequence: CASSSPGLPNTGELFF. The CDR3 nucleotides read TGTGCCAGCAGCTCACCGGGACTACCGAACACCGGGGAGCTGTTTTTT.

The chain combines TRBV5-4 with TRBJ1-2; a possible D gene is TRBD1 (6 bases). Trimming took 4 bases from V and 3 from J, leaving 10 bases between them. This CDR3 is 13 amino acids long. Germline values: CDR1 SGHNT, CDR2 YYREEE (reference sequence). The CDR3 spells CASSLGQYYGYTF. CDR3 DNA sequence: TGTGCCAGCAGCCTCGGACAGTACTATGGCTACACCTTC.

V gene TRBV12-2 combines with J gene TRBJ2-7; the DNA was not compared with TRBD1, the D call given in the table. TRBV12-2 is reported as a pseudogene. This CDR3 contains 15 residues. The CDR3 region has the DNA TGTGCAAGTCGCTCCCGAAGGCAGGGCACCTACGAGCAGTACTTC. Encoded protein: CASRSRRQGTYEQYF.

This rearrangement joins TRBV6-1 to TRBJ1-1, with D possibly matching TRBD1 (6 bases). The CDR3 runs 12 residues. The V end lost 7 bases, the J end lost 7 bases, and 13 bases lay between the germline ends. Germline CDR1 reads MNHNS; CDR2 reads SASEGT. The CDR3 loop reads CASIGTPDEAFF. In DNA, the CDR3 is TGTGCCAGCATCGGGACACCCGATGAAGCTTTCTTT.

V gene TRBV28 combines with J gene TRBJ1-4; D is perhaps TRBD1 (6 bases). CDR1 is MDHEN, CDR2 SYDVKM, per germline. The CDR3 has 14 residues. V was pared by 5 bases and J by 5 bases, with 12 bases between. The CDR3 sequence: CASSPQGLNEKLFF. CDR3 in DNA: TGTGCCAGCAGTCCACAGGGTTTGAATGAAAAACTGTTTTTT.

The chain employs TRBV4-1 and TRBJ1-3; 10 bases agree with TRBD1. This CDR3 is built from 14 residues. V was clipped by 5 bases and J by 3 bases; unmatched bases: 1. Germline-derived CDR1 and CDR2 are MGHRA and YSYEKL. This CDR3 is CASSDRGLGNTIYF. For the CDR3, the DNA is TGCGCCAGCAGCGACAGGGGGCTTGGAAACACCATATATTTT.

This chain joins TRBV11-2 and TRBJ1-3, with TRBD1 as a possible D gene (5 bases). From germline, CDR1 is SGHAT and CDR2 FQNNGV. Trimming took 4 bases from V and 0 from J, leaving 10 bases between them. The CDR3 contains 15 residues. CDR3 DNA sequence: TGTGCCAGCAGCTCCAGACAGTCCTCTGGAAACACCATATATTTT. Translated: CASSSRQSSGNTIYF.

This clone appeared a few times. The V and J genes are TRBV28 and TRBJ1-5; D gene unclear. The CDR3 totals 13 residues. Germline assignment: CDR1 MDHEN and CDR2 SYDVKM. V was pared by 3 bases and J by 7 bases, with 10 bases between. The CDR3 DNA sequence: TGTGCCAGCAGTTTTCCTACTCGCCAGCCCCAGCATTTT. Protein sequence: CASSFPTRQPQHF.